This T cell receptor beta chain is drawn from a study of T cell repertoires in cytomegalovirus infection. As for the study in general: Public TCR beta signatures marked donors with CMV infection and the matching HLA. Points from the study as a whole: Summed frequency of public TCR beta families distinguished CMV carriers with the relevant HLA. Predominance within the ex vivo response was attributable to HLA-C-restricted CMV-specific TCR beta clonotypes.

A single record per CDR3 protein comes from TCRdb applying MiXCR to the reads. The sample contains roughly 500,000 distinct CDR3 sequences, around 11% of which appear only once. This clonotype was observed many times. Its cognate antigen is unknown. This CDR3 spans 17 amino acids. Germline V gene lookup returns CDR1 LNHDA and CDR2 SQIVND (reference sequence). The J segment lost 5 bases and the V segment lost 6 bases, leaving 13 bases of the junction unmatched. V is TRBV19 and J is TRBJ2-1, with 10 bases that match TRBD2. The source material was PBMCs. This TCR was sampled from a human donor in good health (CMV status not recorded). Some clones in this sample may be carry-over from other donors' samples. The CDR3 sequence is CASSHLFSGRMNNEQFF. Written as DNA, the CDR3 is TGTGCCAGTAGCCATCTATTTAGCGGGAGGATGAACAATGAGCAGTTCTTC.